The text below deals with one T cell receptor (beta chain). No antigen is known for it. The germline gives CDR1 MDHEN, CDR2 SYDVKM. The CDR3 is made up of 12 amino acids. V trimming: 10 bases; J trimming: 4 bases; junction bases outside the gene matches: 5. The sample comes from a study of OX40 agonist ivuxolimab in advanced cancers. Study-level information: Therapy given before enrollment (anti-PD-1, anti-PD-L1 or anti-CTLA-4) was allowed, and over 35% had some. Findings and limits, study-wide: Patients with a partial response at 0.1-3.0 mg/kg had among the lowest clonal expansion.

Only in-frame clones appear in the TCRdb table, and some are missing; sequencing was by immunoSEQ multiplex PCR. The sample lists more than 50,000 clones, roughly 85% occurring once. The sequence was obtained from an adult with an advanced solid tumor such as melanoma, head and neck, liver or kidney cancer. The specimen was CD4+ or CD8+ T cells sorted from blood, collected in a trial of the OX40 agonist ivuxolimab. The rearrangement links TRBV28 to TRBJ2-5, with 8 nucleotides matching TRBD1. The CDR3 here is CATTGGGETQYF. DNA for the CDR3: TGTGCCACCACAGGGGGAGGAGAGACCCAGTACTTC.